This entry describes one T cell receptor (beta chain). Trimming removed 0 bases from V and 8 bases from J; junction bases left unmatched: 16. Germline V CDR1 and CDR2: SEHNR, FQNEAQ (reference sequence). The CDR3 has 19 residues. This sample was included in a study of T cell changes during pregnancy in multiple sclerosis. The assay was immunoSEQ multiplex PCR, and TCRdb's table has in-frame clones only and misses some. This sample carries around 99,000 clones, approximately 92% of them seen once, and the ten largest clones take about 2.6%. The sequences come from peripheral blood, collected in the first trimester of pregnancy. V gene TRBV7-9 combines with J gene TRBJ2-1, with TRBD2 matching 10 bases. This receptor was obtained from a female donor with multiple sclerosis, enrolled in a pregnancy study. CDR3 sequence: CASSLAPRTSGGSTDEQFF. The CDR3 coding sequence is TGTGCCAGCAGCTTAGCGCCAAGGACTAGCGGAGGCTCCACTGATGAGCAGTTCTTC.